This T cell receptor beta chain came from a study of T cell repertoires in cytomegalovirus infection. Study-wide context: As its CMV epitopes, the study selected recently identified HLA-C-restricted and well-studied HLA-B-restricted targets. Both a matching HLA type and CMV infection were indicated by public TCR beta signatures.

General study results and limits: The study identified carriers of CMV plus the relevant HLA from cumulative public TCR beta family frequency. Across the ex vivo response, the dominant clonotypes were HLA-C-restricted CMV-specific TCR beta clonotypes.

From germline, CDR1 is SNHLY and CDR2 FYNNEI. This CDR3 region has 15 residues. V shed 8 bases and J shed 5 bases, with 20 bases lying between them. As regards this clonotype: The antigen is not known.

Each CDR3 protein is one row after TCRdb ran MiXCR on the reads. Of 360,000 or so distinct CDR3 sequences in the sample, approximately 35% were seen once. The material sequenced was cultured PBMCs, taken from culture after CMV antigen stimulation. J is TRBJ2-3 and V is TRBV2, with D perhaps TRBD2 (8 bases). The TCR originated in a human donor in good health (CMV status not recorded). Some clones in this sample may be carry-over from other donors' samples. The chain's CDR3 is CASHLRDSGGDTQYF. CDR3 coding DNA: TGTGCCAGCCACCTCCGGGACAGCGGGGGAGATACGCAGTATTTT.